This entry is about one TCR beta chain. Clinical history reported by participants formed the basis on which cohorts were assigned. Exposed participants came across a COVID-19 case within 2 weeks before study entry. As handled by the study authors: Amplification of reference gene primers was used by the study to estimate nucleated cell counts. TCRdb's table, derived via immunoSEQ multiplex PCR, lists solely in-frame clones and lacks some. The DNA was the basis for D and trimming; V, J and clone size are from that table. Of about 430,000 clones listed, around nine tenths were seen once; the top ten hold around 1.5%. This record belongs to a study of blood T cell repertoires in COVID-19. The ends were cut back, 2 bases at V and 1 base at J, with 12 bases in the middle. This CDR3 spans 15 amino acids. Looked up from germline, CDR1 is SGHRS and CDR2 is YFSETQ.

This receptor was obtained from a woman under 30 who had been exposed to COVID-19. The sample taken for sequencing was PBMCs or T cells enriched from blood (not recorded which). The rearrangement uses TRBV5-1 and TRBJ1-2, with a tentative D call TRBD1 (6 bases). The CDR3 spells CASSFTTGGNYGYTF. In DNA, the CDR3 is TGCGCCAGCAGCTTCACGACAGGAGGTAACTATGGCTACACCTTC.